These T cell receptor beta chains were read from a single sample in a study of CD8+ T cells in alopecia areata. Generated by immunoSEQ multiplex PCR, the TCRdb table keeps only in-frame clones and is missing some. The sample carries 100,000 to 150,000 clones, about 51% recorded once. Sequencing input: NKG2D-low CD8+ T cells sorted from blood. Source of these receptors: a human donor with alopecia areata. CDR3s include the opening cysteine and the closing phenylalanine or tryptophan. Each record gives: D gene, clone size, V gene, J gene, CDR3 DNA, CDR3 protein. D genes are given only for firm matches. Size values are once, few and many counts, or a class for expanded clones, and some rows have none.

D gene: TRBD1; clone size: -; V gene: TRBV29-1; J gene: TRBJ1-1; CDR3 DNA: TGCAGCGTGACAGGGGCTTTCTTT; CDR3 protein: CSVTGAFF
D gene: TRBD1; clone size: few; V gene: TRBV29-1; J gene: TRBJ2-5; CDR3 DNA: TGCAGCGCCCAGGGGGCGGGCGAGACCCAGTACTTC; CDR3 protein: CSAQGAGETQYF
D gene: -; clone size: few; V gene: TRBV2; J gene: TRBJ2-3; CDR3 DNA: TGTGCCAGCAGTGATAGAGATACGCAGTATTTT; CDR3 protein: CASSDRDTQYF
D gene: -; clone size: few; V gene: TRBV28; J gene: TRBJ2-3; CDR3 DNA: TGTGCCAGCAGTCCCGGACTTGGGGGCACAGATACGCAGTATTTT; CDR3 protein: CASSPGLGGTDTQYF
D gene: TRBD1; clone size: -; V gene: TRBV30; J gene: TRBJ1-2; CDR3 DNA: TGTGCCTATCTCCGGGACAGGGATCTTGGCTACACCTTC; CDR3 protein: CAYLRDRDLGYTF
D gene: -; clone size: few; V gene: TRBV29-1; J gene: TRBJ2-7; CDR3 DNA: TGCAGCGTTTGGACGGAAGATACCTACGAGCAGTACTTC; CDR3 protein: CSVWTEDTYEQYF
D gene: TRBD2; clone size: few; V gene: TRBV29-1; J gene: TRBJ2-2; CDR3 DNA: TGCAGCGCCCGGCCGGGACTAGCGGGAGTTCACGGGGAGCTGTTTTTT; CDR3 protein: CSARPGLAGVHGELFF
D gene: TRBD1; clone size: -; V gene: TRBV27; J gene: TRBJ1-1; CDR3 DNA: TGTGCCAGCAGTATCCTACAGGGGGGCACTGAAGCTTTCTTT; CDR3 protein: CASSILQGGTEAFF
D gene: -; clone size: -; V gene: TRBV21-1; J gene: TRBJ2-7; CDR3 DNA: -; CDR3 protein: CFGVGAFPSYEQYF
D gene: -; clone size: -; V gene: TRBV27; J gene: TRBJ2-7; CDR3 DNA: TGTGCCAGCAGTTGGAGGAACGAGCAGTACTTC; CDR3 protein: CASSWRNEQYF
D gene: TRBD2; clone size: -; V gene: TRBV30; J gene: TRBJ2-3; CDR3 DNA: TGTGCCTGGAGTTTAGCGGGCGGAGATACGCAGTATTTT; CDR3 protein: CAWSLAGGDTQYF
D gene: TRBD1; clone size: -; V gene: TRBV29-1; J gene: TRBJ2-5; CDR3 DNA: TGCAGCGTTCCCTTTAAACGAAAAGACAGGGGGCGAGAGACCCAGTACTTC; CDR3 protein: CSVPFKRKDRGRETQYF
D gene: -; clone size: -; V gene: TRBV18; J gene: TRBJ2-5; CDR3 DNA: TGTGCCAGCTCACCACCCTGGACAGTTGAGACCCAGTACTTC; CDR3 protein: CASSPPWTVETQYF
D gene: -; clone size: -; V gene: TRBV6-5; J gene: TRBJ2-7; CDR3 DNA: TGTGCCAGCCGCTCGGGGTACGAGCAGTACTTC; CDR3 protein: CASRSGYEQYF
D gene: TRBD1; clone size: few; V gene: TRBV29-1; J gene: TRBJ2-1; CDR3 DNA: TGCAGCGTTGAAAATGGGGCAGGGGGCAATGAGCAGTTCTTC; CDR3 protein: CSVENGAGGNEQFF
D gene: TRBD1; clone size: -; V gene: TRBV29-1; J gene: TRBJ2-7; CDR3 DNA: TGCAGCGGGACGGGACAGGGTTATGACGAGCAGTACTTC; CDR3 protein: CSGTGQGYDEQYF
D gene: -; clone size: -; V gene: TRBV27; J gene: TRBJ2-1; CDR3 DNA: TGTGCCAGCAGTTTCCAAGACAGGTCGTTTGAGCAGTTCTTC; CDR3 protein: CASSFQDRSFEQFF
D gene: TRBD2; clone size: -; V gene: TRBV7-8; J gene: TRBJ2-2; CDR3 DNA: TGTGCCAGCAGCTCCCTACTAGCGGGGGACACCGGGGAGCTGTTTTTT; CDR3 protein: CASSSLLAGDTGELFF
D gene: -; clone size: -; V gene: TRBV4-1; J gene: TRBJ2-5; CDR3 DNA: TGCGCCAGCAGCCAAGGTCTAGGGGAGACCCAGTACTTC; CDR3 protein: CASSQGLGETQYF
D gene: -; clone size: -; V gene: TRBV29-1; J gene: TRBJ1-2; CDR3 DNA: TGCAGCGTTGAAGGGACCGCCTCCGGATATGGCTACACCTTC; CDR3 protein: CSVEGTASGYGYTF
D gene: TRBD1; clone size: -; V gene: TRBV29-1; J gene: TRBJ1-1; CDR3 DNA: TGCAGCGTGAAACAGGGGGTGAACACTGAAGCTTTCTTT; CDR3 protein: CSVKQGVNTEAFF
D gene: -; clone size: -; V gene: TRBV27; J gene: TRBJ2-3; CDR3 DNA: TGTGCCAGCAGGTATTCAGATACGCAGTATTTT; CDR3 protein: CASRYSDTQYF
D gene: -; clone size: -; V gene: TRBV5-1; J gene: TRBJ2-1; CDR3 DNA: TGCGCCAGCAGCACGGACAGTGAATATGACAATGAGCAGTTCTTC; CDR3 protein: CASSTDSEYDNEQFF
D gene: -; clone size: -; V gene: TRBV29-1; J gene: TRBJ2-7; CDR3 DNA: TGCAGCGGGGAAGGGGAAGGATACGAGCAGTACTTC; CDR3 protein: CSGEGEGYEQYF
D gene: -; clone size: -; V gene: TRBV30; J gene: TRBJ2-7; CDR3 DNA: TGTGCCTGGAGTAGCTCCTACGAGCAGTACTTC; CDR3 protein: CAWSSSYEQYF
D gene: TRBD1; clone size: -; V gene: TRBV29-1; J gene: TRBJ2-3; CDR3 DNA: TGCAGCGTTGAAGGACAGGGGAGAACAGATACGCAGTATTTT; CDR3 protein: CSVEGQGRTDTQYF
D gene: -; clone size: few; V gene: TRBV29-1; J gene: TRBJ2-5; CDR3 DNA: TGCAGCGTTGACAGACTAGATCGAGAAGAGACCCAGTACTTC; CDR3 protein: CSVDRLDREETQYF
D gene: -; clone size: -; V gene: TRBV30; J gene: TRBJ2-2; CDR3 DNA: TGTGCCTGGAGAGGAGGGTCCGGGGAGCTGTTCTTT; CDR3 protein: CAWRGGSGELFF
D gene: -; clone size: -; V gene: TRBV5-1; J gene: TRBJ2-7; CDR3 DNA: TGCGCCAGCAGCTTGGCCAGCGGCTACGAGCAGTACTTC; CDR3 protein: CASSLASGYEQYF
D gene: -; clone size: once; V gene: TRBV29-1; J gene: TRBJ2-1; CDR3 DNA: TGCAGCGTTGACGGTGGGAGTACCTACAATGAGCAGTTCTTC; CDR3 protein: CSVDGGSTYNEQFF
D gene: -; clone size: -; V gene: TRBV14; J gene: TRBJ2-3; CDR3 DNA: TGTGCCAGCAGCCAAGAGGGATCAGATACGCAGTATTTT; CDR3 protein: CASSQEGSDTQYF
D gene: TRBD1; clone size: few; V gene: TRBV29-1; J gene: TRBJ2-7; CDR3 DNA: TGCAGCGTCGAGGACAGGGGCCCTTACTACGAGCAGTACTTC; CDR3 protein: CSVEDRGPYYEQYF
D gene: TRBD2; clone size: -; V gene: TRBV29-1; J gene: TRBJ2-1; CDR3 DNA: TGCAGCGTTGCCGGGACTAGCGACTACAATGAGCAGTTCTTC; CDR3 protein: CSVAGTSDYNEQFF
D gene: -; clone size: -; V gene: TRBV30; J gene: TRBJ2-2; CDR3 DNA: TGTGCCTGGAGCTTCGGGGCCGGGGAGCTGTTTTTT; CDR3 protein: CAWSFGAGELFF
D gene: TRBD2; clone size: -; V gene: TRBV29-1; J gene: TRBJ2-1; CDR3 DNA: TGCAGCGCGATGGGACTAGCGGGAGCAGACACCTACAATGAGCAGTTCTTC; CDR3 protein: CSAMGLAGADTYNEQFF
D gene: -; clone size: few; V gene: TRBV19; J gene: TRBJ2-1; CDR3 DNA: TGTGCCAGTAGCCGGGACTTATACAATGAGCAGTTCTTC; CDR3 protein: CASSRDLYNEQFF
D gene: -; clone size: many; V gene: TRBV6-1; J gene: TRBJ2-2; CDR3 DNA: TGTGCCAGCCATGAAGGTGACGACACCGGGGAGCTGTTTTTT; CDR3 protein: CASHEGDDTGELFF